This is a list of T cell receptor beta chains from one sample in a study of T cell repertoires in cytomegalovirus infection. One entry per CDR3 protein results from TCRdb running MiXCR on the reads. This sample has around 78,000 distinct CDR3 sequences, with about 24% found just once. Their specific antigens are unknown. The sequences come from CD8+ T cells from cultured PBMCs, collected from culture after CMV antigen stimulation. Receptor source: a human donor in good health (CMV status not recorded). Some clones in this sample may be carry-over from other donors' samples. Each CDR3 is given with its conserved first and last residue. Each record gives: CDR3 DNA, CDR3 protein, clone size, D gene, CDR3 length, V gene, J gene. A D gene is named only where the DNA matches it firmly. For some rows the clone size is stated as once, few or many, or as a class when expanded; others skip it.

DNA: TGTGCCAGCAGTGAAGACCCGTACTATGGCTACACCTTC
CDR3: CASSEDPYYGYTF
size: NA
D: NA
length: 13
V: TRBV6-1
J: TRBJ1-2

DNA: TGTGCCAGCAGCATCTACCCGGAGGGTCTAGCGGGAGAGGGCGAGCAGTACTTC
CDR3: CASSIYPEGLAGEGEQYF
size: few
D: TRBD2
length: 18
V: TRBV11-2
J: TRBJ2-7

DNA: TGTGCCAGCAGCTTAGGGCTCTGGGGACAGGGGTCCTCCTACGAGCAGTACTTC
CDR3: CASSLGLWGQGSSYEQYF
size: few
D: TRBD1
length: 18
V: TRBV7-8
J: TRBJ2-7

DNA: TGTGCCATCAGTGAGTCGTGGCGGGACACACAAGAGACCCAGTACTTC
CDR3: CAISESWRDTQETQYF
size: NA
D: NA
length: 16
V: TRBV10-3
J: TRBJ2-5

DNA: TGTGCCAGCCGGGACCTCGAAAAACTGTTTTTT
CDR3: CASRDLEKLFF
size: NA
D: NA
length: 11
V: TRBV6-2/TRBV6-3
J: TRBJ1-4

DNA: TGTGCCAGCAGCCTACTGTCGAGCTCCTACGAGCAGTACTTC
CDR3: CASSLLSSSYEQYF
size: many
D: NA
length: 14
V: TRBV7-8
J: TRBJ2-7

DNA: TGCGCCAGCAGCCAAGGGGAAGGGAGTACCTACGAGCAGTACTTC
CDR3: CASSQGEGSTYEQYF
size: many
D: NA
length: 15
V: TRBV4-1
J: TRBJ2-7

DNA: TGCGCCAGCAGCCAAGATGAGCGGGTAAGCTCCTACAATGAGCAGTTCTTC
CDR3: CASSQDERVSSYNEQFF
size: few
D: NA
length: 17
V: TRBV4-3
J: TRBJ2-1

DNA: TGCGCCAGCAGCCATGTAACTGTCGGTACTAATGAAAAACTGTTTTTT
CDR3: CASSHVTVGTNEKLFF
size: NA
D: NA
length: 16
V: TRBV4-3
J: TRBJ1-4

DNA: TGTGCCAGCAGTTACCCCCGAGGAGAGGAGACCCAGTACTTC
CDR3: CASSYPRGEETQYF
size: few
D: NA
length: 14
V: TRBV6-2/TRBV6-3
J: TRBJ2-5

DNA: TGTGCCAGCTCACCACTCTCAGGGGCTCTCCGTGTCGAGCAGTACTTC
CDR3: CASSPLSGALRVEQYF
size: NA
D: NA
length: 16
V: TRBV18
J: TRBJ2-7

DNA: TGTGCCAGCAGTGGCCGGGCCGGGACCTACGAGCAGTACTTC
CDR3: CASSGRAGTYEQYF
size: NA
D: NA
length: 14
V: TRBV25-1
J: TRBJ2-7

DNA: TGTGCCAGCGAGGGCCTTAGCGGTCGACGAGGGACCGGGGAGCTGTTTTTT
CDR3: CASEGLSGRRGTGELFF
size: NA
D: NA
length: 17
V: TRBV9
J: TRBJ2-2

DNA: TGTGCCAGCAGCGTAGGGAGTTCGGGAGGCAATCATCCAGATACGCAGTATTTT
CDR3: CASSVGSSGGNHPDTQYF
size: once
D: TRBD2
length: 18
V: TRBV9
J: TRBJ2-3

DNA: TGTGCCAGCAGTTTAGCTTCGATGGACTGGCAAGAGACCCAGTACTTC
CDR3: CASSLASMDWQETQYF
size: many
D: NA
length: 16
V: TRBV12-3/TRBV12-4
J: TRBJ2-5

DNA: TGTGCCAGCAGTGAAGGTGCAGGGATAGGGGTCCACGGGGAGACCCAGTACTTC
CDR3: CASSEGAGIGVHGETQYF
size: few
D: NA
length: 18
V: TRBV7-3
J: TRBJ2-5

DNA: TGCAGTGCTAGAGATGCTGGGGTTTCGGCTGAAGCTTTCTTT
CDR3: CSARDAGVSAEAFF
size: NA
D: NA
length: 14
V: TRBV20-1
J: TRBJ1-1

DNA: TGTGCCAGCAGCACCCGGTGGGCTAGCGGTAGCACAGATACGCAGTATTTT
CDR3: CASSTRWASGSTDTQYF
size: NA
D: TRBD2
length: 17
V: TRBV7-9
J: TRBJ2-3

DNA: TGCAGTGTCCCGGGGGCCATCAGGCACACAGATACGCAGTATTTT
CDR3: CSVPGAIRHTDTQYF
size: NA
D: NA
length: 15
V: TRBV20-1
J: TRBJ2-3

DNA: TGTGCCAGCAGCGATACAGGGGGCCCTAGCTCTGGGGCCAACGTCCTGACTTTC
CDR3: CASSDTGGPSSGANVLTF
size: few
D: TRBD1
length: 18
V: TRBV13
J: TRBJ2-6

DNA: TGTGCCAGCAGCCCTGGGACAGCACAACAAGAGACCCAGTACTTC
CDR3: CASSPGTAQQETQYF
size: few
D: TRBD1
length: 15
V: TRBV7-6
J: TRBJ2-5

DNA: TGTGCCAGCAGCTTCTCGGACATCTCCTACGAGCAGTACTTC
CDR3: CASSFSDISYEQYF
size: many
D: NA
length: 14
V: TRBV7-2
J: TRBJ2-7

DNA: TGTGCCAGCAGTTTACCTAGCGGGGGGGTTTCAAATGAGCAGTTCTTC
CDR3: CASSLPSGGVSNEQFF
size: few
D: TRBD2
length: 16
V: TRBV12-3/TRBV12-4
J: TRBJ2-1

DNA: TGTGCCAGCAGCTTAGTTTCGTGGGGCAACGAGCAGTACTTC
CDR3: CASSLVSWGNEQYF
size: few
D: NA
length: 14
V: TRBV7-9
J: TRBJ2-7

DNA: TGCGCCAGCAGCCAAGAAGGGGCTCCGCCCGATGAGCAGTTCTTC
CDR3: CASSQEGAPPDEQFF
size: many
D: NA
length: 15
V: TRBV4-1
J: TRBJ2-1

DNA: TGTGCCAGCCGCTCCCACCTCGGGGCCAATGAGCAGTTCTTC
CDR3: CASRSHLGANEQFF
size: many
D: NA
length: 14
V: TRBV12-3/TRBV12-4
J: TRBJ2-1

DNA: TGTGCCAGCAGTTTGGGGACGGGGAGCGAAGCTTTCTTT
CDR3: CASSLGTGSEAFF
size: few
D: NA
length: 13
V: TRBV27
J: TRBJ1-1

DNA: TGTGCCAGCAGTTACTCGGGGGCGAGTCAGAGGTCCGAGCAGTACTTC
CDR3: CASSYSGASQRSEQYF
size: many
D: NA
length: 16
V: TRBV6-2/TRBV6-3
J: TRBJ2-7

DNA: TGTGCCAGCAGCTTTTACAGGGCCAAGGGGTACGAGCAGTACTTC
CDR3: CASSFYRAKGYEQYF
size: many
D: NA
length: 15
V: TRBV7-8
J: TRBJ2-7

DNA: TGTGCCAGTAGCTATAGTCACGGGGATAGCAATCAGCCCCAGCATTTT
CDR3: CASSYSHGDSNQPQHF
size: NA
D: NA
length: 16
V: TRBV19
J: TRBJ1-5

DNA: TGTGCCAGCGGGTGGGACACTGAAGCTTTCTTT
CDR3: CASGWDTEAFF
size: NA
D: NA
length: 11
V: TRBV12-3/TRBV12-4
J: TRBJ1-1

DNA: TGTGCCAGCAGTTACTATGACTACGAGCAGTACTTC
CDR3: CASSYYDYEQYF
size: few
D: NA
length: 12
V: TRBV6-2/TRBV6-3
J: TRBJ2-7

DNA: TGTGCCACCCAAGATCGAGAGGCATCCATTATGAACACTGAAGCTTTCTTT
CDR3: CATQDREASIMNTEAFF
size: NA
D: NA
length: 17
V: TRBV7-9
J: TRBJ1-1

DNA: TGTGCCAGCAGACAGGTCTCCTACAATGAGCAGTTCTTC
CDR3: CASRQVSYNEQFF
size: NA
D: NA
length: 13
V: TRBV11-2
J: TRBJ2-1

DNA: TGTGCCATCAGTGAGTCTGAGGTTAGCTCCTACAATGAGCAGTTCTTC
CDR3: CAISESEVSSYNEQFF
size: few
D: NA
length: 16
V: TRBV10-3
J: TRBJ2-1

DNA: TGTGCCATCAGTGACTACGGGGGCGAGCAGTACTTC
CDR3: CAISDYGGEQYF
size: NA
D: NA
length: 12
V: TRBV10-3
J: TRBJ2-7

DNA: TGTGCCAGCAGCCCTGAAGGCTTCCTACAGTATGAAGATACGCGGTATTTT
CDR3: CASSPEGFLQYEDTRYF
size: NA
D: NA
length: 17
V: TRBV9
J: TRBJ2-3

DNA: TGTGCCAGCAGCTTTCAGGGGCATGGGGCCAACGTCCTGACTTTC
CDR3: CASSFQGHGANVLTF
size: NA
D: NA
length: 15
V: TRBV5-8
J: TRBJ2-6

DNA: TGTGCCAGCAGCGAAGGGGTGGGGCAGCCCCAGCATTTT
CDR3: CASSEGVGQPQHF
size: NA
D: NA
length: 13
V: TRBV9
J: TRBJ1-5

DNA: TGTGCCAGCGGCCAGGGGTGGTGGGACTACAATGAGCAGTTCTTC
CDR3: CASGQGWWDYNEQFF
size: NA
D: NA
length: 15
V: TRBV5-6
J: TRBJ2-1

DNA: TGTGCCAGTAGTACCGATAACAGGGATACGCAGTATTTT
CDR3: CASSTDNRDTQYF
size: NA
D: NA
length: 13
V: TRBV19
J: TRBJ2-3

DNA: TGCAGTGCAGATACTAGCGGGGGGGGAGCAGAGACCCAGTACTTC
CDR3: CSADTSGGGAETQYF
size: NA
D: TRBD2
length: 15
V: TRBV20-1
J: TRBJ2-5

DNA: TGTGCCAGCAGCACCGGGGGAGGGCAAGGCAATCAGCCCCAGCATTTT
CDR3: CASSTGGGQGNQPQHF
size: many
D: NA
length: 16
V: TRBV7-8
J: TRBJ1-5

DNA: TGTGCCAGCAGCCTACGGACCGGGGGTGGGGCGAACACCGGGGAGCTGTTTTTT
CDR3: CASSLRTGGGANTGELFF
size: NA
D: NA
length: 18
V: TRBV6-6
J: TRBJ2-2

DNA: TGTGCCAGCAGTACCGCAGCTTCAACTAATGAAAAACTGTTTTTT
CDR3: CASSTAASTNEKLFF
size: few
D: NA
length: 15
V: TRBV6-6
J: TRBJ1-4